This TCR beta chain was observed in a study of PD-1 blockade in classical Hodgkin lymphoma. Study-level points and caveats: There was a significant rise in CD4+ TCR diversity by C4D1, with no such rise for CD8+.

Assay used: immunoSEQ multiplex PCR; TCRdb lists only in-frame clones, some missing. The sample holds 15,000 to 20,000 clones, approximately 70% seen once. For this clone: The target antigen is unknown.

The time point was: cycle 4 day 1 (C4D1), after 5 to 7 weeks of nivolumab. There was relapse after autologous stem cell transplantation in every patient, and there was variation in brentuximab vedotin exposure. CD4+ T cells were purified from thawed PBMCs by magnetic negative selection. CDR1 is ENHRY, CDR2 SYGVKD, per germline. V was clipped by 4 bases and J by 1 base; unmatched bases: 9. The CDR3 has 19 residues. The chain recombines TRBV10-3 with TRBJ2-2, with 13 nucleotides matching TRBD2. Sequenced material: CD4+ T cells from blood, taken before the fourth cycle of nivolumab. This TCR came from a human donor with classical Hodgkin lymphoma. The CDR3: CAISARRTSGRGNTGELFF. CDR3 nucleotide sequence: TGTGCCATCAGTGCGCGGCGAACTAGCGGGAGGGGGAACACCGGGGAGCTGTTTTTT.